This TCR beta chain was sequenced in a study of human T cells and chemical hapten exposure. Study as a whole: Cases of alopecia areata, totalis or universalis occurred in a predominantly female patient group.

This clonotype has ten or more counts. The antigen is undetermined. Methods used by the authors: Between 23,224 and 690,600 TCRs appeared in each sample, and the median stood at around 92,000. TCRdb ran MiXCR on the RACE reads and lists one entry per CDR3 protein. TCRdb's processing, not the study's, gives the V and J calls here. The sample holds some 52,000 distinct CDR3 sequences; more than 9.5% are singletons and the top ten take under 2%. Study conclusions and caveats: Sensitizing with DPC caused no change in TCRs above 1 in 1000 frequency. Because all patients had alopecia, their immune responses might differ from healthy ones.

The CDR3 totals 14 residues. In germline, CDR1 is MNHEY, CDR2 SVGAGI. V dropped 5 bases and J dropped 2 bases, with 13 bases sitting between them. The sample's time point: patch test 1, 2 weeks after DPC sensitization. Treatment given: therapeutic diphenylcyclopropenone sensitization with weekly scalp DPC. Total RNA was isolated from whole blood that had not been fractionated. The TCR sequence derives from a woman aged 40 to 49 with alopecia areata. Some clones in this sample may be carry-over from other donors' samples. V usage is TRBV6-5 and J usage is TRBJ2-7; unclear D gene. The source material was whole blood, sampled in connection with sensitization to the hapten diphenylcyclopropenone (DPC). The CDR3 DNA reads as TGTGCCAGCAGTAGCTCCCGACAAGCCTACGAGCAGTACTTC. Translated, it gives CASSSSRQAYEQYF.